This T cell receptor beta chain was sequenced during a study of shared clonotypes between healthy human individuals. Whole-study context: The study enrolled two women and three men aged 18 to 49. Study findings and constraints: Relative to memory subsets, naive subsets generally showed larger estimated richness.

Comment on this clone: What it binds is not known.

Germline V gene data show CDR1 as SGHVS and CDR2 as FQNEAQ. Trimming shortened V by 10 bases and J by 0 bases, and 10 bases separated the two germline ends. This CDR3 is 12 amino acids long. Naive CD8 cells were CD45RO-negative, positively selected for CCR7, excluding terminally differentiated effector memory CD45RA+ cells. Some clones are missing from TCRdb's copy, which holds only in-frame ones; the method was immunoSEQ multiplex PCR. Of about 2 million clones in the sample, approximately 94% were seen once. The chain recombines TRBV7-8 with TRBJ2-7; D possibly matches TRBD1 or TRBD2 (5 bases each). This sequence was found in a man between 18 and 29 years old in good health. The sequencing sample was made of naive CD8+ T cells sorted from blood. This CDR3 is CAIGADSYEQYF. DNA for the CDR3: TGTGCCATCGGGGCAGACTCCTACGAGCAGTACTTC.